This TCR beta chain was recovered during a study of T cell responses to AZD1222 COVID-19 vaccine. Notes on the study in general: Unmutated variant regions are reportedly the target of nearly half of TCRs that are spike-specific. Repertoire sampling happened only post peak T cell response. Clonal diversity was possibly underestimated; the donors were predominantly white British and more often female.

To note about this clone: Its antigen is not identified.

Some clones are missing from TCRdb's copy, which holds only in-frame ones; the method was immunoSEQ multiplex PCR. The data show 55,000 to 65,000 clones, with nearly 80% seen just once and around 5% held by the top ten. In germline, CDR1 is SGHTA, CDR2 FQGNSA. This CDR3 has 16 amino acids. The ends were cut back, 2 bases at V and 0 bases at J, with 11 bases in the middle. The specimen was peripheral blood, collected 28 days after the second AZD1222 dose. The receptor was derived from an adult who received the AZD1222 COVID-19 vaccine. The V call is TRBV7-2, the J call TRBJ1-3; D not resolved. This CDR3 reads CASSLQPVNSGNTIYF. CDR3 nucleotides: TGTGCCAGCAGCTTACAACCCGTGAACTCTGGAAACACCATATATTTT.